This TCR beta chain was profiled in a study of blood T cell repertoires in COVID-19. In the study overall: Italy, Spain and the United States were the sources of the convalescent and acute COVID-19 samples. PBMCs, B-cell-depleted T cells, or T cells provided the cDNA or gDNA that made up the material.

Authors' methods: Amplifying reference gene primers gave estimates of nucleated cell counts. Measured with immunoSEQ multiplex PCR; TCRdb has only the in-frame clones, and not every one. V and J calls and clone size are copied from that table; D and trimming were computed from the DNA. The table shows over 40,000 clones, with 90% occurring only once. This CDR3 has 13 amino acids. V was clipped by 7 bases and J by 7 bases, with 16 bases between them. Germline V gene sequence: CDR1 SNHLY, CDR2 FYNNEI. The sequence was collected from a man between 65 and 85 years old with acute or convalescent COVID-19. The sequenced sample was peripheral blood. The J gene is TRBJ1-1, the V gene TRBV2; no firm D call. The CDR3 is CASTVREFGEAFF. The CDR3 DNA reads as TGTGCCAGCACTGTGAGGGAGTTTGGTGAAGCTTTCTTT. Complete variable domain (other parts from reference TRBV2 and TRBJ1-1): EPEVTQTPSHQVTQMGQEVILRCVPISNHLYFYWYRQILGQKVEFLVSFYNNEISEKSEIFDDQFSVERPDGSNFTLKIRSTKLEDSAMYFCASTVREFGEAFFGQGTRLTVV.